Below, one T cell receptor beta chain is given with its context. The source of the sample is a study of blood T cell repertoires in COVID-19. Sequenced by immunoSEQ multiplex PCR; TCRdb stores in-frame clones only, minus some. The sample records some 420,000 clones, over 75% being singletons. The germline CDR1 and CDR2 sequences are MNHEY and SVGAGI. V gave up 8 bases and J gave up 1 base; unmatched junction bases: 3. This CDR3 spans 13 amino acids. The gene calls are TRBV6-5 and TRBJ1-1; 8 bases map to TRBD1. The sample consisted of PBMCs or T cells enriched from blood (not recorded which). The TCR sequence derives from a man aged 25 to 40 who had recovered from COVID-19. DNA for the CDR3: TGTGCCAGCTTCGGGACAGGGAACACTGAAGCTTTCTTT. It codes for CASFGTGNTEAFF.